The T cell receptor (beta chain) described here comes from a study of blood T cell repertoires in COVID-19. Study information: Sources were T cells, B-cell-depleted T cells, or PBMCs; the material itself was cDNA or gDNA.

Germline assignment: CDR1 GTSNPN and CDR2 SVGIG (reference sequence). This CDR3 has 15 residues. J lost 1 base, V lost 2 bases, and 6 bases had no gene match. The protocol was immunoSEQ multiplex PCR, while the TCRdb copy is restricted to in-frame clones and leaves out a portion. The data show under 400,000 clones, about 92% seen once. The V gene is TRBV30, the J gene TRBJ2-3, with 7 bases identical to TRBD1. This sequence originates from a woman aged 55-70 years with COVID-19, enrolled during active disease. Material: peripheral blood. This CDR3 is CAWSHRGRGTDTQYF. In DNA form, the CDR3 reads TGTGCCTGGAGTCACAGGGGCCGGGGCACAGATACGCAGTATTTT.